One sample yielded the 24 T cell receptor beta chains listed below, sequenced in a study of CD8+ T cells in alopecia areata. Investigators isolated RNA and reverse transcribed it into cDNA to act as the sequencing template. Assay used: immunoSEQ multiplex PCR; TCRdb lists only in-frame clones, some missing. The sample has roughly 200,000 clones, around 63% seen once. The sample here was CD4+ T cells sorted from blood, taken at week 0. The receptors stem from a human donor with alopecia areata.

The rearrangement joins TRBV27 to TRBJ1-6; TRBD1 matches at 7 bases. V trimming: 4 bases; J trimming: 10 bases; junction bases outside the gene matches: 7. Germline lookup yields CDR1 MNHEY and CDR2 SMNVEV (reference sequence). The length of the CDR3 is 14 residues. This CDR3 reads CASSSTGRGSPLHF. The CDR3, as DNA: TGTGCCAGCAGTTCGACAGGGCGGGGGTCACCCCTCCACTTT.

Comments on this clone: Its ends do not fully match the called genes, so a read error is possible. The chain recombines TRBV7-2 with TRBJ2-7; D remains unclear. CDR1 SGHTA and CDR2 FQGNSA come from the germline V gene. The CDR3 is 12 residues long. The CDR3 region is CASSLDHYGQYF. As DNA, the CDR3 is TGTGCCAGCAGCTTAGATCATTACGGGCAGTACTTC.

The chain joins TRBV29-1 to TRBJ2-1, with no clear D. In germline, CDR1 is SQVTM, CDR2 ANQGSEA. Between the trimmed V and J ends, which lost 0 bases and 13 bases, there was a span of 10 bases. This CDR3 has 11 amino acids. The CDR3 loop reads CSVEDQPQQFF. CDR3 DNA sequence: TGCAGCGTTGAAGATCAACCCCAACAGTTCTTC.

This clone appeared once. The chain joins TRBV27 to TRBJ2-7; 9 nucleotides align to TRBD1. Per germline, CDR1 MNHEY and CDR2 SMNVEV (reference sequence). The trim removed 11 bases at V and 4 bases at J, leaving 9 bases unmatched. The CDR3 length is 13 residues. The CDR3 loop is CARGDREEYEQYF. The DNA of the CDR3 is TGTGCCCGGGGGGACAGGGAGGAATACGAGCAGTACTTC.

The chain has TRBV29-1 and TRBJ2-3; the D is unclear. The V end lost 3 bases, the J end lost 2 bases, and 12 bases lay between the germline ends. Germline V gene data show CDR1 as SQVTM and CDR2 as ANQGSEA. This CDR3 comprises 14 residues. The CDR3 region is CSVEDAGVTDTQYF. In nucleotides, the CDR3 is TGCAGCGTTGAGGACGCAGGAGTCACAGATACGCAGTATTTT.

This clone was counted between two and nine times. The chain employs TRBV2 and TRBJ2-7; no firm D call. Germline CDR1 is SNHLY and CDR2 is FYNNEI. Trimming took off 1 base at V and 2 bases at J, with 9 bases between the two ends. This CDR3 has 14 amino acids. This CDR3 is CASSEGRTTYEQYF. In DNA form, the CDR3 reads TGTGCCAGCAGTGAAGGTCGGACGACCTACGAGCAGTACTTC.

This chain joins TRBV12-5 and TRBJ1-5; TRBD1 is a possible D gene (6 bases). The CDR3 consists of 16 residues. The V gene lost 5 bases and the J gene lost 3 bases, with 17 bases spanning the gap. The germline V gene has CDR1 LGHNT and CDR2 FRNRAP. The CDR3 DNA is TGTGCTAGTGGTCTAAACACAGGGACCCTCAATCAGCCCCAGCATTTT. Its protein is CASGLNTGTLNQPQHF. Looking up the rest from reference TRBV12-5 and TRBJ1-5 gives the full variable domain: DARVTQTPRHKVTEMGQEVTMRCQPILGHNTVFWYRQTMMQGLELLAYFRNRAPLDDSGMPKDRFSAEMPDATLATLKIQPSEPRDSAVYFCASGLNTGTLNQPQHFGDGTRLSIL.

The CDR3 protein is CASSTGQGSSYEQYF. In DNA form, the CDR3 reads TGTGCCAGCAGCACAGGACAGGGAAGCTCCTACGAGCAGTACTTC. The chain has TRBV5-4 and TRBJ2-7, with 8 bases aligning to TRBD1. The CDR3 contains 15 residues. The J segment lost 0 bases and the V segment lost 4 bases, leaving 6 bases of the junction unmatched. Per the germline V gene, CDR1 is SGHNT and CDR2 is YYREEE (reference sequence).

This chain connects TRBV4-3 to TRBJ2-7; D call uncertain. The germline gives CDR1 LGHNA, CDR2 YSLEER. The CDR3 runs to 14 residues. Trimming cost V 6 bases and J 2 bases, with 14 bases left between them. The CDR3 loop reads CASSPRIGPYEQYF. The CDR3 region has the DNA TGCGCCAGCAGTCCAAGGATCGGACCCTACGAGCAGTACTTC.

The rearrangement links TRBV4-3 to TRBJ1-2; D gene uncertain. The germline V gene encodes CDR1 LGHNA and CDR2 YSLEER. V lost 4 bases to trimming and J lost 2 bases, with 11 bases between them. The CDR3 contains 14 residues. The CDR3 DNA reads TGCGCCAGCAGCCCGTTCGTATCCAACTATGGCTACACCTTC. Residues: CASSPFVSNYGYTF.

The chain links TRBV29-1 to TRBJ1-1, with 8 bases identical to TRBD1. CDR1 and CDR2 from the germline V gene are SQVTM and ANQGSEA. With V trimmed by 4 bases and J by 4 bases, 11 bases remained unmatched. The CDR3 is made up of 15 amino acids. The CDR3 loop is CSVGYLSDRVTEAFF. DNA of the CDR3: TGCAGCGTTGGATATTTGTCGGACAGGGTCACTGAAGCTTTCTTT. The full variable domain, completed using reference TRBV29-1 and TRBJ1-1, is SAVISQKPSRDICQRGTSLTIQCQVDSQVTMMFWYRQQPGQSLTLIATANQGSEATYESGFVIDKFPISRPNLTFSTLTVSNMSPEDSSIYLCSVGYLSDRVTEAFFGQGTRLTVV.

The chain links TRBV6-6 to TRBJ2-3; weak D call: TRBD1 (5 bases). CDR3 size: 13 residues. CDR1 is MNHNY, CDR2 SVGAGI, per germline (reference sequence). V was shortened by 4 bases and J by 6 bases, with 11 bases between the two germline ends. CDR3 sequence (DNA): TGTGCCAGCAGTTTCAGGGTAATCGATACGCAGTATTTT. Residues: CASSFRVIDTQYF.

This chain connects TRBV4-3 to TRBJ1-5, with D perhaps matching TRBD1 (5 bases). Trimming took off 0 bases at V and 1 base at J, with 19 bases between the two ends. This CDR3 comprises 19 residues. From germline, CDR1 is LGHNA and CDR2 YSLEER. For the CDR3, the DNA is TGCGCCAGCAGCCAAGATCTAAGCCAGGGTATGGGGAGCAATCAGCCCCAGCATTTT. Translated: CASSQDLSQGMGSNQPQHF.

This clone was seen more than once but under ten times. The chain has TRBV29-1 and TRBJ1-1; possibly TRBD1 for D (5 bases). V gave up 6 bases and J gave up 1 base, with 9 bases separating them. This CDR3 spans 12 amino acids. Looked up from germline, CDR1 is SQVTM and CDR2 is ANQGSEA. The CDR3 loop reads CSVSTGNTEAFF. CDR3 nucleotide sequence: TGCAGCGTGTCCACAGGGAACACTGAAGCTTTCTTT.

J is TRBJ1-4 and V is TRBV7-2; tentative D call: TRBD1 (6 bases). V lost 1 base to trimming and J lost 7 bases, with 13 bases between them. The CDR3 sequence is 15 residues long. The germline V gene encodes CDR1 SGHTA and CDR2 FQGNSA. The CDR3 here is CASSLGLQGSEKLFF. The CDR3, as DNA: TGTGCCAGCAGCTTAGGTCTCCAGGGGAGTGAAAAACTGTTTTTT.

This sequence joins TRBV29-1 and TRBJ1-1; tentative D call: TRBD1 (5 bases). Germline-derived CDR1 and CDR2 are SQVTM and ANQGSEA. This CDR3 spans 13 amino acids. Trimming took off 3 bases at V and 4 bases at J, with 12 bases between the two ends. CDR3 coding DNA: TGCAGCGTTGAGGGCAGGGCGGTCACTGAAGCTTTCTTT. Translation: CSVEGRAVTEAFF.

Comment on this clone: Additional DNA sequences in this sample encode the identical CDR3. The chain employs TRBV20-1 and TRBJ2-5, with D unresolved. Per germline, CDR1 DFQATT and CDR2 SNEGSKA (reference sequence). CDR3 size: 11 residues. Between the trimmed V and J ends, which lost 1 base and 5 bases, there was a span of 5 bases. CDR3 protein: CSARGRETQYF. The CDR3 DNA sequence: TGCAGTGCTAGAGGAAGGGAGACCCAGTACTTC.

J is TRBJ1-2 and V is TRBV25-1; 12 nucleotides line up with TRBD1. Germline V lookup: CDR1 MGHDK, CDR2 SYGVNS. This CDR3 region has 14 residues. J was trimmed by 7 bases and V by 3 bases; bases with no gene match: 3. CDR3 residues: CASSDPGQGAGYTF. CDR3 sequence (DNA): TGTGCCAGCAGTGATCCGGGACAGGGGGCTGGCTACACCTTC.

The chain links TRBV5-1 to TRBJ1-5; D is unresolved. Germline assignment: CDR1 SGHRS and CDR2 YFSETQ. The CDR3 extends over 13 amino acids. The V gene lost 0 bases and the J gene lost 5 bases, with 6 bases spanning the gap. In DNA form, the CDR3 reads TGCGCCAGCAGCTTGGACGGCTATCAGCCCCAGCATTTT. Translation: CASSLDGYQPQHF.

CDR3 loop: CSVERGTANTGELFF. The CDR3 bases are TGCAGCGTTGAACGAGGGACGGCGAACACCGGGGAGCTGTTTTTT. The chain joins TRBV29-1 to TRBJ2-2; either TRBD1 or TRBD2 may fit D (5 bases each). The germline V gene has CDR1 SQVTM and CDR2 ANQGSEA. The CDR3 sequence is 15 residues long. Trimming cost V 2 bases and J 0 bases, with 10 bases left between them.

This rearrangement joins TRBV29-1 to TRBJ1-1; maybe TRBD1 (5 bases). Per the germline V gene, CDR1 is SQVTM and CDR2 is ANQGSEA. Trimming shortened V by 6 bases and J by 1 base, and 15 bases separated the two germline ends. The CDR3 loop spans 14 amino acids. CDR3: CSVHPRGGNTEAFF. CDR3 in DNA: TGCAGCGTCCACCCCCGTGGGGGGAACACTGAAGCTTTCTTT.

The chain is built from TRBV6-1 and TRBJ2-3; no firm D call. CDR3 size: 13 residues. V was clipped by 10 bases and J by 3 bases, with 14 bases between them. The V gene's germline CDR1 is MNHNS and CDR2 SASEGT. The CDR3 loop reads CATEAFGTDTQYF. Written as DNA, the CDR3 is TGTGCCACCGAGGCCTTTGGAACAGATACGCAGTATTTT.

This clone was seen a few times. CDR3 sequence: CASSFSGTGNQPQHF. CDR3 DNA: TGTGCCAGCAGTTTTTCCGGGACAGGAAATCAGCCCCAGCATTTT. V is TRBV27 and J is TRBJ1-5, with 8 bases lining up with TRBD1. Germline CDR1 reads MNHEY; CDR2 reads SMNVEV (reference sequence). V lost 3 bases, J lost 4 bases, and 5 bases stayed unmatched. There are 15 residues in the CDR3.

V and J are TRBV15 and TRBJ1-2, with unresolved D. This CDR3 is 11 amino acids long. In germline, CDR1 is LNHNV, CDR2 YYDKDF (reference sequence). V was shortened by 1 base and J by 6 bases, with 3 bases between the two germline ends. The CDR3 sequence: CATSRGHGYTF. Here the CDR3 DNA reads TGTGCCACCAGCAGAGGTCATGGCTACACCTTC.